This entry concerns a single T cell receptor beta chain. Only a few counts were recorded for this clonotype. Which antigen it targets is not known. The record has no base qualities; no much larger clone is one base away. This sample stems from a study of regulatory T cells in long-lasting Graves disease (dated by TCRdb to 2020 to 2022). Some background on the complete study: To count as having persistent Graves' disease, a patient had to have received antithyroid drug treatment for over 5 years with TSH receptor autoantibodies remaining persistently positive. Persistent Graves' disease patients were compared with newly diagnosed Graves' disease patients by peripheral blood TCR sequencing and RNA sequencing. The study took place in China and was registered as a clinical trial. A total of around 35 samples were covered by TCR sequencing, comprising around 13 persistent and some 20 newly diagnosed Graves' disease patients. On average, persistent Graves' disease patients in the clinical cohort had been on antithyroid drugs for about 9.3 years.

Ends trimmed: V by 1 base, J by 5 bases; bases unmatched to a gene: 4. Including cysteine and phenylalanine, the CDR3 has 14 amino acids. This entry keeps only the CDR3 DNA: 42 bases, framed from base 1. The meaning of the sample's time point label: persistent/refractory GD, antithyroid drugs over 5 years with positive TRAb. For both TCR sequencing and RNA sequencing, RNA was extracted from PBMCs in TRIzol. Graves' disease was diagnosed according to American Thyroid Association guidelines. The patients came from an endocrinology department in Xi'an, China. From each patient, around 9 milliliters of peripheral blood was collected into an EDTA anticoagulant tube. Ficoll Paque Plus density gradient separation was used to isolate PBMCs, and no further T cell sorting was performed. An Agilent 2100 Bioanalyzer and agarose gel were used to check RNA quality, while a NanoDrop 2000 measured RNA concentration.

The paper as a whole reports these results and caveats: Persistent patients shared more public clonotypes among themselves (around 2,500) than newly diagnosed patients did (approximately 870). Preferential use of TRBV28, TRBJ1-2 and TRBJ2-5 was observed in persistent disease, whereas TRBV20-1 and TRBJ2-1 were favored in newly diagnosed disease. Because the primary lesion, thyroid tissue, could not be accessed, the study looked at peripheral blood alone. Persistent Graves' disease patients showed lower TCR Shannon entropy and fewer highly expanded clones than newly diagnosed patients, suggesting clonal expansion. Only the TCR beta chain was sequenced and analyzed. The authors acknowledged the small sample size as a limitation that may reduce accuracy.

Library generation was performed with multiplex PCR. Sequencing used an Illumina HiSeq 4000. iRepertoire HTBI primers and Arm-PCR amplification of CDR3 regions were used to construct TCR beta libraries. PCR products were gel purified before sequencing. The study's own analysis went as follows. Gene usage analysis of CDR3 amino acid clonotypes relied on the 55 to 80 TRBV and about 15 TRBJ segments identified across samples. COPE and FqMerger were used to merge the filtered high-quality paired reads into contigs. BLAST was used to align contigs to IMGT TRBV, TRBD and TRBJ reference genes, with CDR3 defined following IMGT. Highly expanded clones were defined as clonotypes with a frequency above 0.1%. Shannon entropy served as the measure of repertoire diversity, while the Gini coefficient captured V-J evenness. A clonotype was considered public if more than one individual shared it. The public reads were quality trimmed at Q25 with fastp and then assembled into clones with MiXCR by TCRdb, keeping productive beta chains. For every CDR3 protein sequence, its rows merge into one entry that carries the most common genes and DNA. TCRdb's processing, not the study's, gives the V and J calls here. The sample table holds hundreds of thousands of distinct CDR3 sequences, of which around 32% were seen once. Jointly, the top ten make up around 40% of the sample.

This chain joins TRBV12-3 or TRBV12-4 to TRBJ1-1, with 7 bases aligning to TRBD1. The receptor's source is a female donor with Graves disease. Sample: peripheral blood mononuclear cells (PBMCs), taken when the disease was refractory, from a patient treated with antithyroid drugs. The nucleotide sequence is given as TGTGCCAGCAGTTTAGAGACAGGGAGGACTGAAGCTTTCTTT. The resulting protein is CASSLETGRTEAFF.